The subject of this entry is one T cell receptor (beta chain). Antigen unknown. Its ends do not fully match the called genes, so a read error is possible. The sample belongs to a study of tumor and adjacent non-tumor tissue in lung cancer. Study in general: Patients comprised about a dozen adenocarcinoma, 2 squamous cell carcinoma and 1 small cell lung cancer. Study conclusions and caveats: Compared with tumor, normal lung showed significantly lower TCR diversity. Tumor TCR diversity, when higher, was linked to shorter survival.

The CDR3 spans 15 residues. Germline V gene lookup returns CDR1 LGHNA and CDR2 YNFKEQ. The template was RNA from unsorted bulk tissue. Distant lung tissue was collected more than 3 cm away from the tumor edge. Chemotherapy-naive patients with new lung cancer underwent thoracic surgery in China, August–late 2014. TCRbeta libraries were built with three rounds of nested PCR, modified from ARM-PCR. Via MiXCR, TCRdb re-called the multiplex PCR reads, giving one row per CDR3 protein. The sample consists of over 80,000 distinct CDR3 sequences, about 80% of them appearing once. The sequencing sample was made of distant non-tumor lung tissue. This TCR was recovered from a man between 60 and 70 years old with small cell lung cancer. The V call is TRBV4-2, the J call TRBJ2-7; D not resolved. DNA of the CDR3: TGTGCCAGCGGCCAAGAACGAACGGTAGTGTACGAGCAGTACTTC. Translated: CASGQERTVVYEQYF.